This T cell receptor beta chain was recorded in a study of T cells in lung cancer brain metastases. Points on this clone: Its antigen is unknown.

General observations from the study: Few clones were shared between paired lesions (mean Morisita approximately 0.23); most were lesion-specific.

Germline values: CDR1 SGHRS, CDR2 YFSETQ. This CDR3 has 14 amino acids. Trimming at V came to 4 bases and at J to 4 bases, leaving 7 bases not matched to a gene. Sequencing was performed with immunoSEQ multiplex PCR; in TCRdb, only in-frame clones are kept and a portion is missing. The sample lists more than 5,000 clones; 85% were seen once. Sequencing input: tumor tissue from a brain metastasis. This clonotype was sampled from a woman between 50 and 59 years old with non-small cell lung cancer that had spread to the brain. The chain is built from TRBV5-1 and TRBJ1-1; 7 nucleotides agree with TRBD1. This CDR3 reads CASSLNPGGTEAFF. The DNA of the CDR3 is TGCGCCAGCAGCCTAAATCCAGGGGGCACTGAAGCTTTCTTT.